This TCR beta chain originates from a study of shared clonotypes between healthy human individuals. Study information: Used for every donor were three CD4 naive, three CD4 memory, two CD8 naive and one CD8 memory plate.

The CDR3 extends over 15 amino acids. The germline V and J ends were trimmed by 3 bases and 5 bases, with 18 bases remaining between them. CDR1 and CDR2 (germline): SGDLS, YYNGEE. The assay used deep level. Data came from immunoSEQ multiplex PCR; TCRdb stores just in-frame clones and leaves some out. The top ten clones hold around 0.4% of a sample with roughly 2.2 million clones, less than 95% of them seen once. The receptor's source is a man aged 18 to 29 in good health. Some clones in this sample may be carry-over from other donors' samples. The rearrangement links TRBV9 to TRBJ2-7; tentatively, D is TRBD1 or TRBD2 (5 bases each). Input material: naive CD4+ T cells from PBMCs. Subset of the sample: CD45RA+ positively selected. CDR3 sequence: CASSASSTGGHEQYF. The CDR3 bases are TGTGCCAGCAGCGCATCCTCCACTGGGGGACACGAGCAGTACTTC.